These T cell receptor beta chains were read from a single sample in a study of T cells in Graves' hyperthyroidism and ophthalmopathy. TCRdb re-called the multiplex PCR reads with MiXCR, one entry per CDR3 protein. The table lists around 660,000 distinct CDR3 sequences, about 45% of them singletons. Sequencing was carried out using peripheral blood or thyroid tissue (not recorded which). All receptors come from an adult man with Graves' disease, either hyperthyroidism or ophthalmopathy (not recorded which). Both conserved end residues are trimmed from each CDR3.

J gene | V gene | CDR3 protein
TRBJ1-2 | TRBV2 | ASRTDGQGASGYT
TRBJ1-1 | TRBV29-1 | SVATPLEAF
TRBJ2-3 | TRBV7-9 | ASSSDLADTQY
TRBJ2-5 | TRBV9 | ASSQGTSGLRQETQY
TRBJ1-1 | TRBV12-3/TRBV12-4 | ASKNREAAF
TRBJ2-7 | TRBV25-1 | ASSIGQGVHEQY
TRBJ1-2 | TRBV7-6 | ASSNNAGTGYDGYT
TRBJ2-7 | TRBV29-1 | SVPGQGGPSYEQY
TRBJ1-6 | TRBV9 | ASSALGKDSPLH
TRBJ2-7 | TRBV7-9 | AIGGLAGGEQY
TRBJ2-5 | TRBV10-1 | ASPRGRGETQY
TRBJ1-1 | TRBV20-1 | SANGQGWTEAF
TRBJ1-2 | TRBV12-3/TRBV12-4 | ASRTGLGYGYT
TRBJ1-5 | TRBV19 | ASSYRQSLDQPQH
TRBJ1-1 | TRBV20-1 | SARVQGGTEAF
TRBJ1-6 | TRBV25-1 | ASSESIRGNNSPLH
TRBJ1-3 | TRBV20-1 | SATGIGNTIY
TRBJ1-2 | TRBV14 | ASSPRTGWINYGYT
TRBJ1-4 | TRBV7-2 | ASSRDRAAEKLF
TRBJ2-5 | TRBV20-1 | SARPGLAGQETQY
TRBJ2-2 | TRBV29-1 | SVVNVGELF
TRBJ1-5 | TRBV24-1 | ASSLALPDQPQH
TRBJ1-2 | TRBV7-2 | ASSLGYRGLGYT
TRBJ1-1 | TRBV11-1 | ASSLGKGEAF
TRBJ2-7 | TRBV12-3/TRBV12-4 | ASKPAAGYEQY
TRBJ1-5 | TRBV28 | ASRSPGGIGQPQH
TRBJ2-3 | TRBV7-2 | ASSFGRDYDTQY
TRBJ1-1 | TRBV12-3/TRBV12-4 | ASSHAGRRNTEAF
TRBJ1-2 | TRBV11-1 | ASKGVYGYT
TRBJ2-7 | TRBV7-9 | ASSLVGEGGYEQY
TRBJ1-2 | TRBV5-1 | ASSLVGTDYGYT
TRBJ1-1 | TRBV2 | ASSQADDRAAAEAF
TRBJ1-1 | TRBV12-5 | ASGSSRQYTEAF
TRBJ2-7 | TRBV7-8 | ASSSLYEQY
TRBJ2-2 | TRBV7-2 | ASSKGLMNTGELF
TRBJ1-2 | TRBV29-1 | SVEPPDGGGYT
TRBJ1-4 | TRBV7-9 | ASSSDRTSGKLF
TRBJ2-7 | TRBV10-2 | ASMRRENTGELY
TRBJ1-3 | TRBV25-1 | ASRPPGTAFSGNTIY
TRBJ1-5 | TRBV2 | ASSQQQGAGQPQH
TRBJ2-5 | TRBV6-5 | ASNWASDGTQY
TRBJ1-2 | TRBV7-9 | ASNSDAGNYGYT
TRBJ1-4 | TRBV7-8 | ASSLGTRGEKLF
TRBJ1-1 | TRBV3-1 | ASSQDPGLEAF